These 14 T cell receptor beta chains originate from one sample sequenced in a study of cytomegalovirus exposure and HLA in healthy donors. The PCR used 60 Vbeta and 13 Jbeta primers. Generated by immunoSEQ multiplex PCR, the TCRdb table keeps only in-frame clones and is missing some. The sample shows some 150,000 clones, roughly 80% of them seen only once. Sequencing used PBMCs. Source of these receptors: a middle-aged man in good health and CMV-seronegative.

The chain has TRBV15 and TRBJ1-6; TRBD1 is a possible D gene (6 bases). V was cut by 5 bases and J by 5 bases, with 28 bases left in between. The length of the CDR3 is 20 residues. Germline CDR1 and CDR2: LNHNV and YYDKDF (reference sequence). The CDR3 sequence: CATSGGDGDGFPLDNSPLHF. The CDR3 nucleotides are TGTGCCACCAGCGGGGGCGACGGGGACGGTTTCCCGTTGGATAATTCACCCCTCCACTTT.

The gene calls are TRBV9 and TRBJ1-5, with a possible D match to TRBD1 (6 bases). Trimming took 4 bases from V and 6 from J, leaving 14 bases between them. Germline V lookup: CDR1 SGDLS, CDR2 YYNGEE. The CDR3 has 14 residues. The CDR3 DNA follows: TGTGCCAGCAGCCCCCAGGGGTTAGGTCAGCCCCAGCATTTT. Protein: CASSPQGLGQPQHF. The whole variable domain, filled in from reference TRBV9 and TRBJ1-5, reads DSGVTQTPKHLITATGQRVTLRCSPRSGDLSVYWYQQSLDQGLQFLIQYYNGEERAKGNILERFSAQQFPDLHSELNLSSLELGDSALYFCASSPQGLGQPQHFGDGTRLSIL.

This clone was seen a handful of times. The rearrangement joins TRBV5-4 to TRBJ2-7; D is perhaps TRBD2 (5 bases). This CDR3 has 14 residues. Germline CDR1 reads SGHNT; CDR2 reads YYREEE (reference sequence). The ends were cut back, 4 bases at V and 2 bases at J, with 13 bases in the middle. The CDR3 DNA sequence: TGTGCCAGCAGCCCCGGTTGGGGAGCCTACGAGCAGTACTTC. This codes for CASSPGWGAYEQYF.

The chain combines TRBV10-3 with TRBJ1-2; tentative D call: TRBD1 (5 bases). The V gene lost 11 bases and the J gene lost 8 bases, with 18 bases spanning the gap. This CDR3 comprises 12 residues. Per germline, CDR1 ENHRY and CDR2 SYGVKD. The CDR3 DNA is TGTGCCTCCAGGGCCCCAGTTGGCGGCTACACCTTC. Residues: CASRAPVGGYTF.

The genes are TRBV19 and TRBJ2-5; possible D gene TRBD1, 5 bases. CDR3 size: 15 residues. Looked up from germline, CDR1 is LNHDA and CDR2 is SQIVND (reference sequence). Deletions cut 3 bases from V and 1 base from J, with 12 bases between. The CDR3 loop is CASSIRSGFQETQYF. CDR3 in DNA: TGTGCCAGTAGTATTCGATCAGGGTTCCAAGAGACCCAGTACTTC.

The rearrangement links TRBV15 to TRBJ1-2, with 8 nucleotides matching TRBD1. CDR3 size: 15 residues. Trimming at V came to 5 bases and at J to 3 bases, leaving 8 bases not matched to a gene. The V gene's germline CDR1 is LNHNV and CDR2 YYDKDF (reference sequence). Written as DNA, the CDR3 is TGTGCCACCAGCCCGGCGGGCAGGGGGCACTATGGCTACACCTTC. Translating it yields CATSPAGRGHYGYTF.

The chain links TRBV5-1 to TRBJ1-1; 8 bases fit TRBD1. Germline trimming cut 3 bases from V and 0 bases from J; bases unmatched to any gene: 4. The CDR3 contains 15 residues. CDR1 is SGHRS and CDR2 is YFSETQ in the germline V gene. In DNA, the CDR3 is TGCGCCAGCAGCTGGGGGACAGGCTTGAACACTGAAGCTTTCTTT. It codes for CASSWGTGLNTEAFF.

The CDR3 region has the DNA TGCGCCAGCAGCTTGCGACAGGGAAACTATGGCTACACCTTC. It specifies CASSLRQGNYGYTF. The genes are TRBV5-1 and TRBJ1-2; 7 bases align to TRBD1. This CDR3 contains 14 residues. With 1 base clipped from V and 2 bases from J, the junction kept 2 bases outside the gene matches. Germline V gene data show CDR1 as SGHRS and CDR2 as YFSETQ.

The rearrangement links TRBV11-2 to TRBJ1-2; D is uncertain. Trimming removed 8 bases at V and 7 bases at J, with 17 bases between. The CDR3 is made up of 13 amino acids. Germline CDR1 SGHAT, CDR2 FQNNGV. CDR3 protein: CASGSPTTTGYTF. The CDR3 DNA reads as TGTGCCAGCGGTAGCCCCACTACGACTGGCTACACCTTC.

J is TRBJ1-4 and V is TRBV7-6; 7 bases fit TRBD1. J gave up 5 bases and V 4 bases, and 7 bases lay outside the gene matches. The germline CDR1 and CDR2 sequences are SGHVS and FNYEAQ. CDR3 length equals 15 residues. The CDR3 DNA follows: TGTGCCAGCAGCTCCCAGGGACAGACCAATGAAAAACTGTTTTTT. Amino acid sequence: CASSSQGQTNEKLFF.

Comment on this clone: At one of its ends the junction is not consistent with the germline gene, which may arise from a read error. The rearrangement joins TRBV19 to TRBJ1-5; D call uncertain. The germline gives CDR1 LNHDA, CDR2 SQIVND (reference sequence). This CDR3 is 13 amino acids long. DNA for the CDR3: TGTGCCAGTAGCAACAGAATCAATCAGTCCCAGCATTTT. Translated, it gives CASSNRINQSQHF. Supplemented by reference TRBV19 and TRBJ1-5, the full variable domain reads DGGITQSPKYLFRKEGQNVTLSCEQNLNHDAMYWYRQDPGQGLRLIYYSQIVNDFQKGDIAEGYSVSREKKESFPLTVTSAQKNPTAFYLCASSNRINQSQHFGDGTRLSIL.

The CDR3 protein is CASSLTNLAGGQETQYF. CDR3 nucleotides: TGTGCCAGTAGTCTAACCAATCTAGCGGGGGGGCAAGAGACCCAGTACTTC. The chain couples TRBV19 to TRBJ2-5, with 12 bases identical to TRBD2. CDR3 length: 17 amino acids. The junction had 9 bases not matched to a gene; V was cut back by 5 bases and J by 2 bases. Per the germline V gene, CDR1 is LNHDA and CDR2 is SQIVND (reference sequence).

The rearrangement joins TRBV20-1 to TRBJ2-3; TRBD2 might be the D (5 bases). Looked up from germline, CDR1 is DFQATT and CDR2 is SNEGSKA (reference sequence). V lost 5 bases to trimming and J lost 6 bases, with 9 bases between them. CDR3 length: 11 amino acids. CDR3 sequence: CSAGRGDTQYF. CDR3 DNA sequence: TGCAGTGCTGGCCGGGGTGATACGCAGTATTTT.

The J gene is TRBJ1-1, the V gene TRBV4-1; possible D gene TRBD1, 5 bases. Deletions cut 4 bases from V and 1 base from J, with 19 bases between. CDR3 length: 17 amino acids. Germline V gene lookup returns CDR1 MGHRA and CDR2 YSYEKL. CDR3 amino acids: CASSPLVVARANTEAFF. DNA of the CDR3: TGCGCCAGCAGCCCACTGGTGGTGGCCAGGGCGAACACTGAAGCTTTCTTT.